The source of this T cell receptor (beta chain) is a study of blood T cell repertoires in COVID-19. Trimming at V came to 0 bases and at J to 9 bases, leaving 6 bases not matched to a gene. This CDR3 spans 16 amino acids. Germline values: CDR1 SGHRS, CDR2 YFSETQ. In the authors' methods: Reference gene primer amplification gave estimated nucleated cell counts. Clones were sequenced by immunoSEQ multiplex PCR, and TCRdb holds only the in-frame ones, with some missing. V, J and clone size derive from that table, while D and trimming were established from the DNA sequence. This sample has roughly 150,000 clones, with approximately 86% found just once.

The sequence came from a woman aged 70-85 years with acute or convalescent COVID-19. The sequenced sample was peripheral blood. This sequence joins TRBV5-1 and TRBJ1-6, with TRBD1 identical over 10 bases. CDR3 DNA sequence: TGCGCCAGCAGCTTGGTCCCTGACAGGGGGCTTTCACCCCTCCACTTT. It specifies CASSLVPDRGLSPLHF.